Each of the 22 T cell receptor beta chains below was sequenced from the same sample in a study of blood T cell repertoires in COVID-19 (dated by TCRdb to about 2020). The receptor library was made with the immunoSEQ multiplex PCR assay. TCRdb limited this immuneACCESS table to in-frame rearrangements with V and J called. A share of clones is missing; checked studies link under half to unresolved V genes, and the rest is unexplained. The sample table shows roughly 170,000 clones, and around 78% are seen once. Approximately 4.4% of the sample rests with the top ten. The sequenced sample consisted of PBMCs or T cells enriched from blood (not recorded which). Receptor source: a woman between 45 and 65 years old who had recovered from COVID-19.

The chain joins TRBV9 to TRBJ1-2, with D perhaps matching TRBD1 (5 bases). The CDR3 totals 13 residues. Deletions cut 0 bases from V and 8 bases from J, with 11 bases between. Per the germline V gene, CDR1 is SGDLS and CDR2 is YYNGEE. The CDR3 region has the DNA TGTGCCAGCAGCGTAGTAGGGGACTTAGGCTACACCTTC. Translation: CASSVVGDLGYTF.

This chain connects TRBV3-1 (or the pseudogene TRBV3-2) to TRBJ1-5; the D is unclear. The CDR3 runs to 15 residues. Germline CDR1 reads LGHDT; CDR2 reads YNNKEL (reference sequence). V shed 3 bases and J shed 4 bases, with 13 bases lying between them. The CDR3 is CASSQESSGNQPQHF. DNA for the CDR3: TGTGCCAGCAGCCAGGAATCTTCGGGAAATCAGCCCCAGCATTTT.

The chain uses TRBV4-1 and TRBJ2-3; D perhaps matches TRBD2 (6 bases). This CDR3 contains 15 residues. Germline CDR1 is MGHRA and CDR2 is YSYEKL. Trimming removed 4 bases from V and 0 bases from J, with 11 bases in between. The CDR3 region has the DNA TGCGCCAGCAGCCGGAAGAGCGGGAGCACAGATACGCAGTATTTT. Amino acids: CASSRKSGSTDTQYF.

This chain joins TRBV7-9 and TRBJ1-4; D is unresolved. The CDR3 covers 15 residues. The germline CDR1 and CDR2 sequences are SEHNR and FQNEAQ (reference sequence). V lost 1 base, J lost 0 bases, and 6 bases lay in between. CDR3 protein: CASSLELATNEKLFF. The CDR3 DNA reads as TGTGCCAGCAGCTTAGAGCTTGCAACTAATGAAAAACTGTTTTTT.

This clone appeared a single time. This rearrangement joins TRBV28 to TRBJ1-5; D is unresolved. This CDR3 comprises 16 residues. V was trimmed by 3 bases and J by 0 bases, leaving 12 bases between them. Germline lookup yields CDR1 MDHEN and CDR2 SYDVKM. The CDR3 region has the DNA TGTGCCAGCAGTTTTAACATCGGGGATAGCAATCAGCCCCAGCATTTT. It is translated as CASSFNIGDSNQPQHF.

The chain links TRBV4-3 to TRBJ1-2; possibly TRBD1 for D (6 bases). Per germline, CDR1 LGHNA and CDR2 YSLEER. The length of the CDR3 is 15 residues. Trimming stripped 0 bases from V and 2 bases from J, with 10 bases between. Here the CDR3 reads CASSQDWTVNYGYTF. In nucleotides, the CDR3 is TGCGCCAGCAGCCAAGATTGGACAGTCAACTATGGCTACACCTTC.

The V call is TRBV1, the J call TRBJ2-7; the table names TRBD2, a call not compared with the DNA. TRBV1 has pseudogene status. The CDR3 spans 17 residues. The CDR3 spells CTSSQGGVRGALYEQYV. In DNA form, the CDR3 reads TGCACCAGCAGCCAGGGGGGGGTCCGGGGAGCCCTCTACGAGCAGTACGTC.

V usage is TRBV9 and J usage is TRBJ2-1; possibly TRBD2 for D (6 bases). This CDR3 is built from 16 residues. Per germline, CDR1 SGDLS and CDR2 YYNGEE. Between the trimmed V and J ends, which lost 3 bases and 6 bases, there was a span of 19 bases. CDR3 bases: TGTGCCAGCAGCGCCAGGCCGGAGGGCCCTATCAATGAGCAGTTCTTC. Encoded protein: CASSARPEGPINEQFF.

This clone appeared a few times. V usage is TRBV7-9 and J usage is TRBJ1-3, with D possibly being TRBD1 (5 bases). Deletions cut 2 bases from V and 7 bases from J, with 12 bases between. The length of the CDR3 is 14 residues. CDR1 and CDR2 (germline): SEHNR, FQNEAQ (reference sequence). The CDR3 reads CASSLPQGGNTIYF. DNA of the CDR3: TGTGCCAGCAGCTTACCCCAGGGAGGCAACACCATATATTTT.

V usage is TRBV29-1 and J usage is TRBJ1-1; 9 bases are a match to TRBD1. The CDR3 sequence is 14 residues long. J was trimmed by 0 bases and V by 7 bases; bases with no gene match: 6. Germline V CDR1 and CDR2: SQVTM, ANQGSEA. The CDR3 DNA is TGCAGCGCTCTGACAGGGGGAATGAACACTGAAGCTTTCTTT. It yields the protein CSALTGGMNTEAFF.

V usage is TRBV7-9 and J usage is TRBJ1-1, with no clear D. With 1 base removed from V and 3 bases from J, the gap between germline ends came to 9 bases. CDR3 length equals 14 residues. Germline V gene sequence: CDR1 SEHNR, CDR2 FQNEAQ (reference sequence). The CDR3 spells CASSLEAGDTEAFF. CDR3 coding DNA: TGTGCCAGCAGCTTAGAGGCGGGAGACACTGAAGCTTTCTTT.

Written as DNA, the CDR3 is TGTGCCAGCAGTCCCCAGACCGGGACAGCCCGAGGGGTTTATCAGCCCCAGCATTTT. Residues: CASSPQTGTARGVYQPQHF. The V gene is TRBV6-6, the J gene TRBJ1-5, with 7 bases identical to TRBD1. Per the germline V gene, CDR1 is MNHNY and CDR2 is SVGAGI (reference sequence). The CDR3 is 19 residues long. The V gene end was trimmed by 5 bases and the J gene end by 5 bases; junction bases not matched to a gene: 21.

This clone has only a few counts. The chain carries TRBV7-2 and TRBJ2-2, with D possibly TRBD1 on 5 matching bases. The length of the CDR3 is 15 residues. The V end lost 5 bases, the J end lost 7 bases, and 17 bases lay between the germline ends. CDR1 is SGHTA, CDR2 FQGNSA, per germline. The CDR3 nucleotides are TGTGCCAGCAGCCCCCAGGGCAGAAGGGGCGGGGAGCTGTTTTTT. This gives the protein CASSPQGRRGGELFF. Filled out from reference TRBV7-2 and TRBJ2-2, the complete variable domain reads GAGVSQSPSNKVTEKGKDVELRCDPISGHTALYWYRQSLGQGLEFLIYFQGNSAPDKSGLPSDRFSAERTGGSVSTLTIQRTQQEDSAVYLCASSPQGRRGGELFFGEGSRLTVL.

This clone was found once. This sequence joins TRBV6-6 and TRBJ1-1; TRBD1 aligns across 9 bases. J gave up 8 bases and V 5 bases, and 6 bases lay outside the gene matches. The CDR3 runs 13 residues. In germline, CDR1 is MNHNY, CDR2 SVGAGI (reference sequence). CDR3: CASSQQGAGEAFF. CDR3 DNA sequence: TGTGCCAGCAGTCAACAGGGGGCAGGGGAAGCTTTCTTT.

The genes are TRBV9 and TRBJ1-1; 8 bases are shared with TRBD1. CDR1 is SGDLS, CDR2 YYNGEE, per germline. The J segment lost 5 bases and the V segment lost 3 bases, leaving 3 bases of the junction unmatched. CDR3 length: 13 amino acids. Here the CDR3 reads CASSAGGRTEAFF. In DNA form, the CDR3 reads TGTGCCAGCAGCGCAGGGGGCAGGACTGAAGCTTTCTTT.

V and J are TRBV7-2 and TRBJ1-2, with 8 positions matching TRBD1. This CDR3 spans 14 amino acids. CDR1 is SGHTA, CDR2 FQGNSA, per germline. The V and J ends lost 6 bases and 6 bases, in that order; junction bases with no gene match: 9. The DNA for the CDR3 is TGTGCCAGCAGGAAGGACAGGGCGATCAATGGCTACACCTTC. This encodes CASRKDRAINGYTF. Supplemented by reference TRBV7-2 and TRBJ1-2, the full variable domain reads GAGVSQSPSNKVTEKGKDVELRCDPISGHTALYWYRQSLGQGLEFLIYFQGNSAPDKSGLPSDRFSAERTGGSVSTLTIQRTQQEDSAVYLCASRKDRAINGYTFGSGTRLTVV.

The CDR3 DNA is TGTGCCAGCAGCTTGGGGGCCCCCTATAATGAAAAACTGTTTTTT. Translating gives CASSLGAPYNEKLFF. V and J are TRBV5-8 and TRBJ1-4; D remains unclear. Between the trimmed V and J ends, which lost 0 bases and 4 bases, there was a span of 10 bases. Germline V gives CDR1 SGHTS, CDR2 YDEGEE. The CDR3 covers 15 residues.

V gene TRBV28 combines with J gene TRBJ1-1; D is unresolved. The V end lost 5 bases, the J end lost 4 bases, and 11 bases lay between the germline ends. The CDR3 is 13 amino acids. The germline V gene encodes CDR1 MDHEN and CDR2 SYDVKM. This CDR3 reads CASSPASGTEAFF. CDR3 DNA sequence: TGTGCCAGCAGTCCCGCCTCGGGCACTGAAGCTTTCTTT.

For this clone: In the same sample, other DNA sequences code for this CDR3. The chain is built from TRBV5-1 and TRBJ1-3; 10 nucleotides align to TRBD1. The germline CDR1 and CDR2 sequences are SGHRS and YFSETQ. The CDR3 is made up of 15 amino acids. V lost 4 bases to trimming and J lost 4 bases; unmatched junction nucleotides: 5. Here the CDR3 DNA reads TGCGCCAGCAGCCTCGACAGGGGGCCCGGAAACACCATATATTTT. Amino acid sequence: CASSLDRGPGNTIYF.

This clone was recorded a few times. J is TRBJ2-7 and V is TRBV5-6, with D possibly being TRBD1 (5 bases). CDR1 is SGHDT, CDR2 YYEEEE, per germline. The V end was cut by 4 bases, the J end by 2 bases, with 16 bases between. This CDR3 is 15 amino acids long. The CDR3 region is CASSPWGRSPYEQYV. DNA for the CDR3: TGTGCCAGCAGCCCCTGGGGCCGGTCCCCCTACGAGCAGTACGTC.

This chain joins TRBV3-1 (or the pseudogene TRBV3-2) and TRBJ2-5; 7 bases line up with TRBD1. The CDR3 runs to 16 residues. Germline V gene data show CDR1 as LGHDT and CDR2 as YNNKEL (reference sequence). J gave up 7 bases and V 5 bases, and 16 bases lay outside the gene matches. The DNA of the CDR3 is TGTGCCAGCAGCACCAGCAAAACAGGGGTCCGGGGGACCCAGTACTTC. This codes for CASSTSKTGVRGTQYF.

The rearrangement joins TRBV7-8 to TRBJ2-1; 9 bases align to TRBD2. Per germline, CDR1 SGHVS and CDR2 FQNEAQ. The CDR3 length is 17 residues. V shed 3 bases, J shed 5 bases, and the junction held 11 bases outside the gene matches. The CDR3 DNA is TGTGCCAGCAGCTTCCCCACAGCCGGACTAGCGAACAATGAGCAGTTCTTC. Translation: CASSFPTAGLANNEQFF.